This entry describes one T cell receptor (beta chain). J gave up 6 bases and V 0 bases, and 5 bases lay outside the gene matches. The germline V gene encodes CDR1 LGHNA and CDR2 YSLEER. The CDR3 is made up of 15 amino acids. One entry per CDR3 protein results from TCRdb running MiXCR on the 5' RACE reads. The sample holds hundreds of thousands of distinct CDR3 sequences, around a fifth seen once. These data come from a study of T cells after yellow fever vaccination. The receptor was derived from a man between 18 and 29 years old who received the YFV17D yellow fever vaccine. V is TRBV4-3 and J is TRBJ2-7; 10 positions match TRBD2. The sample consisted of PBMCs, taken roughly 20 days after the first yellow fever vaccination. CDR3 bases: TGCGCCAGCAGCCAAGATAGCGGGGGGCTTCTCGAGCAGTACTTC. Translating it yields CASSQDSGGLLEQYF.